A single sample gave rise to the 27 T cell receptor beta chains below, sequenced in a study of OX40 agonist ivuxolimab in advanced cancers. Profiling relied on immunoSEQ multiplex PCR, and the TCRdb table lists in-frame clones only, not all of them. The data show about 82,000 clones, over 85% seen once. The source material was CD4+ or CD8+ T cells sorted from blood, sampled in a trial of the OX40 agonist ivuxolimab. These receptors all come from an adult with an advanced solid tumor such as melanoma, head and neck, liver or kidney cancer.

This clone was seen once. CDR3 protein: CASSGQGWSEAFF. The CDR3 DNA follows: TGTGCCAGCAGCGGACAGGGGTGGTCTGAAGCTTTCTTT. The V call is TRBV9, the J call TRBJ1-1; 8 bases match TRBD1. CDR3 length: 13 amino acids. With V trimmed by 3 bases and J by 6 bases, 4 bases remained unmatched. Germline-derived CDR1 and CDR2 are SGDLS and YYNGEE.

The J gene is TRBJ2-1, the V gene TRBV5-1; 14 bases align to TRBD2. Per the germline V gene, CDR1 is SGHRS and CDR2 is YFSETQ. V gave up 3 bases and J gave up 8 bases; unmatched junction bases: 10. The CDR3 loop spans 17 amino acids. This CDR3 reads CASSWGTSGGGVDEQFF. In DNA, the CDR3 is TGCGCCAGCAGCTGGGGGACTAGCGGGGGTGGGGTCGATGAGCAGTTCTTC.

The J gene is TRBJ2-5, the V gene TRBV9; the D gene could be TRBD1 or TRBD2 (6 bases each). Per germline, CDR1 SGDLS and CDR2 YYNGEE. The CDR3 loop spans 12 amino acids. Trimming shortened V by 2 bases and J by 5 bases, and 7 bases separated the two germline ends. The CDR3 region has the DNA TGTGCCAGCAGCGTCGGGGGCGAGACCCAGTACTTC. This sequence encodes CASSVGGETQYF. Based on the CDR3 plus reference TRBV9 and TRBJ2-5, the full variable domain is DSGVTQTPKHLITATGQRVTLRCSPRSGDLSVYWYQQSLDQGLQFLIQYYNGEERAKGNILERFSAQQFPDLHSELNLSSLELGDSALYFCASSVGGETQYFGPGTRLLVL.

The V call is TRBV29-1, the J call TRBJ2-2; 8 bases agree with TRBD2. With V trimmed by 6 bases and J by 4 bases, 10 bases remained unmatched. The germline V gene has CDR1 SQVTM and CDR2 ANQGSEA. The CDR3 covers 15 residues. CDR3 sequence (DNA): TGCAGCGTGGCTACTGGCGGGAGGACCACCGGGGAGCTGTTTTTT. Translated, it gives CSVATGGRTTGELFF.

The chain combines TRBV5-1 with TRBJ2-2; D might be TRBD2 (5 bases). Trimming removed 4 bases from V and 6 bases from J, with 10 bases in between. Germline loops: CDR1 SGHRS, CDR2 YFSETQ. This CDR3 region has 13 residues. The CDR3 bases are TGCGCCAGCAGCACACTAGATTCCGGGGAGCTGTTTTTT. This sequence encodes CASSTLDSGELFF.

The genes are TRBV7-8 and TRBJ1-2, with 7 bases aligning to TRBD1. This CDR3 is 15 amino acids long. Unmatched junction bases numbered 4, after V lost 1 base and J lost 2 bases. Germline V gives CDR1 SGHVS, CDR2 FQNEAQ. The CDR3 is CASSLVPGGNYGYTF. In DNA form, the CDR3 reads TGTGCCAGCAGCTTAGTCCCAGGGGGGAACTATGGCTACACCTTC.

This chain joins TRBV30 and TRBJ2-6; D call uncertain. V lost 2 bases and J lost 2, with 1 base in between. CDR1 is GTSNPN and CDR2 is SVGIG in the germline V gene (reference sequence). This CDR3 region has 12 residues. In DNA, the CDR3 is TGTGCCTGGAGTACTGGGGCCAACGTCCTGACTTTC. Amino acids: CAWSTGANVLTF.

The chain links TRBV5-1 to TRBJ2-1; TRBD2 matches 7 bases. This CDR3 comprises 15 residues. Germline V gene data show CDR1 as SGHRS and CDR2 as YFSETQ. With V trimmed by 2 bases and J by 1 base, 3 bases remained unmatched. The chain's CDR3 is CASSLAGPSYNEQFF. The CDR3 DNA is TGCGCCAGCAGCTTAGCGGGGCCGTCCTACAATGAGCAGTTCTTC.

The chain is built from TRBV7-6 and TRBJ2-2; D may be TRBD2 (5 bases). Trimming cost V 2 bases and J 5 bases, with 12 bases left between them. Germline lookup yields CDR1 SGHVS and CDR2 FNYEAQ. The CDR3 is made up of 15 amino acids. CDR3 sequence (DNA): TGTGCCAGCAGCTTATCTAGCTTAGGGACCGGGGAGCTGTTTTTT. The encoded protein is CASSLSSLGTGELFF.

The chain has TRBV7-6 and TRBJ2-7, with D tentatively TRBD1 (7 bases). Looked up from germline, CDR1 is SGHVS and CDR2 is FNYEAQ. The CDR3 has 19 amino acids. The V end lost 2 bases, the J end lost 0 bases, and 23 bases lay between the germline ends. The DNA of the CDR3 is TGTGCCAGCAGCTTACGTTTAGGTGGCAGGGGGGTTTCCTCCTACGAGCAGTACTTC. Translation: CASSLRLGGRGVSSYEQYF.

The rearrangement joins TRBV10-3 to TRBJ2-1; 9 bases match TRBD2. The CDR3 consists of 15 residues. Germline V gives CDR1 ENHRY, CDR2 SYGVKD. The ends lost 5 bases at V and 0 bases at J; junction bases unmatched: 2. CDR3 amino acids: CAISQAGGSYNEQFF. In DNA form, the CDR3 reads TGTGCCATCAGTCAAGCGGGGGGCTCCTACAATGAGCAGTTCTTC.

The J gene is TRBJ2-5, the V gene TRBV6-1; D remains ambiguous. The CDR3 loop spans 14 amino acids. Deletions cut 10 bases from V and 5 bases from J, with 20 bases between. In germline, CDR1 is MNHNS, CDR2 SASEGT. In DNA, the CDR3 is TGTGCCACCTGGATGGGGAAAGCTGGGGAGACCCAGTACTTC. This sequence encodes CATWMGKAGETQYF.

Here the CDR3 reads CASRNRGGGYTF. Here the CDR3 DNA reads TGTGCCAGCAGAAACAGAGGTGGCGGCTACACCTTC. This chain uses TRBV2 with TRBJ1-2; no clear D. Germline CDR1 reads SNHLY; CDR2 reads FYNNEI. CDR3 length: 12 residues. The V end lost 6 bases, the J end lost 8 bases, and 13 bases lay between the germline ends. The complete variable domain, with remaining parts taken from reference TRBV2 and TRBJ1-2, reads EPEVTQTPSHQVTQMGQEVILRCVPISNHLYFYWYRQILGQKVEFLVSFYNNEISEKSEIFDDQFSVERPDGSNFTLKIRSTKLEDSAMYFCASRNRGGGYTFGSGTRLTVV.

This clone was seen a handful of times. V usage is TRBV4-1 and J usage is TRBJ1-2, with 11 bases lining up with TRBD1. Germline V gene data show CDR1 as MGHRA and CDR2 as YSYEKL. The junction had 12 bases not matched to a gene; V was cut back by 7 bases and J by 2 bases. The CDR3 is made up of 17 amino acids. The CDR3: CASTSRTGGKGNYGYTF. The CDR3 DNA follows: TGCGCCAGCACCAGTAGGACAGGGGGCAAAGGAAACTATGGCTACACCTTC.

The chain combines TRBV5-1 with TRBJ2-1; TRBD1 matches at 9 bases. This CDR3 is 16 amino acids long. Germline CDR1 reads SGHRS; CDR2 reads YFSETQ. Trimming cost V 3 bases and J 7 bases; bases outside gene matches: 11. CDR3 DNA sequence: TGCGCCAGCAGCTGGAGAACCGGGACAGGGACGAATGAGCAGTTCTTC. Protein product: CASSWRTGTGTNEQFF.

The V call is TRBV7-2, the J call TRBJ2-7, with TRBD1 matching over 9 bases. The CDR3 consists of 14 residues. Germline CDR1 is SGHTA and CDR2 is FQGNSA. V was clipped by 3 bases and J by 6 bases; unmatched bases: 6. CDR3 sequence reads: CASSLDRGSAEQYF. The CDR3 bases are TGTGCCAGCAGCTTGGACAGGGGAAGTGCCGAGCAGTACTTC.

The chain couples TRBV30 to TRBJ2-2; D possibly corresponds to TRBD2 (5 bases). The V end lost 4 bases, the J end lost 1 base, and 10 bases lay between the germline ends. The germline CDR1 and CDR2 sequences are GTSNPN and SVGIG (reference sequence). The CDR3 has 14 residues. CDR3 sequence (DNA): TGTGCCTGGATGCGCGGAGGGAACACCGGGGAGCTGTTTTTT. Protein sequence: CAWMRGGNTGELFF.

The chain combines TRBV19 with TRBJ2-5, with D perhaps being TRBD1 or TRBD2 (5 bases each). The germline CDR1 and CDR2 sequences are LNHDA and SQIVND (reference sequence). The CDR3 runs to 13 residues. V was clipped by 3 bases and J by 5 bases, with 10 bases between them. CDR3 sequence (DNA): TGTGCCAGTAGTATGAGGGGTGGGGAGACCCAGTACTTC. Its protein product is CASSMRGGETQYF.

V usage is TRBV18 and J usage is TRBJ2-7; D is unclear. V lost 3 bases and J lost 0, with 12 bases in between. The CDR3 has 15 residues. Looked up from germline, CDR1 is KGHSH and CDR2 is LQKENI. CDR3 in DNA: TGTGCCAGCTCACCCTCCCCCGACGGCTCCTACGAGCAGTACTTC. Amino acid sequence: CASSPSPDGSYEQYF.

This clone was recorded only once. This sequence joins TRBV19 and TRBJ2-1; 11 nucleotides match TRBD2. Unmatched junction bases numbered 4, after V lost 1 base and J lost 5 bases. CDR1 is LNHDA, CDR2 SQIVND, per germline (reference sequence). CDR3 length: 16 residues. The CDR3 loop reads CASSIGASGGHNEQFF. CDR3 in DNA: TGTGCCAGTAGTATAGGGGCTAGCGGGGGGCACAATGAGCAGTTCTTC.

Note on this clone: Different DNA sequences within this sample yield the same CDR3. V is TRBV5-1 and J is TRBJ1-6; D is uncertain. Per germline, CDR1 SGHRS and CDR2 YFSETQ. V gave up 0 bases and J gave up 6 bases, with 7 bases separating them. This CDR3 has 14 residues. For the CDR3, the DNA is TGCGCCAGCAGCTTGGAAGGGTCTAATTCACCCCTCCACTTT. Translation gives CASSLEGSNSPLHF. Drawing the rest from reference TRBV5-1 and TRBJ1-6, the complete variable domain is KAGVTQTPRYLIKTRGQQVTLSCSPISGHRSVSWYQQTPGQGLQFLFEYFSETQRNKGNFPGRFSGRQFSNSRSEMNVSTLELGDSALYLCASSLEGSNSPLHFGNGTRLTVT.

This clone was seen just once. V is TRBV5-1 and J is TRBJ2-7, with 9 bases identical to TRBD2. The CDR3 length is 15 residues. Germline CDR1 SGHRS, CDR2 YFSETQ. V shed 0 bases and J 4 bases; nucleotides not matched to a gene: 5. The CDR3 loop is CASSLAAGGFYEQYF. CDR3 coding DNA: TGCGCCAGCAGCTTGGCTGCGGGAGGGTTTTACGAGCAGTACTTC.

The chain joins TRBV6-1 to TRBJ2-7; tentative D call: TRBD1 (6 bases). In germline, CDR1 is MNHNS, CDR2 SASEGT. V shed 4 bases and J shed 4 bases, with 17 bases lying between them. The CDR3 is made up of 15 amino acids. The CDR3 loop reads CASSVARTVGYEQYF. The CDR3 region has the DNA TGTGCCAGCAGTGTCGCCCGGACAGTTGGGTACGAGCAGTACTTC.

The chain employs TRBV10-3 and TRBJ1-1, with TRBD1 as a possible D gene (5 bases). This CDR3 spans 14 amino acids. V was pared by 2 bases and J by 1 base, with 8 bases between. The germline V gene encodes CDR1 ENHRY and CDR2 SYGVKD. The CDR3 loop is CAISENGQNTEAFF. The CDR3 DNA is TGTGCCATCAGTGAGAACGGACAGAACACTGAAGCTTTCTTT.

The chain combines TRBV7-6 with TRBJ1-4; a possible D gene is TRBD1 (5 bases). Germline CDR1 SGHVS, CDR2 FNYEAQ. V lost 3 bases, J lost 4 bases, and 12 bases lay in between. The CDR3 runs to 15 residues. The CDR3 DNA reads TGTGCCAGCAGCTTTGGGGGGGGAATTAATGAAAAACTGTTTTTT. This translates into CASSFGGGINEKLFF.

The gene calls are TRBV28 and TRBJ1-2; D remains ambiguous. The CDR3 sequence is 13 residues long. Germline V lookup: CDR1 MDHEN, CDR2 SYDVKM. V lost 6 bases to trimming and J lost 4 bases, with 12 bases between them. CDR3 coding DNA: TGTGCCAGCAGACCCGAGAGATTCTATGGCTACACCTTC. Translation gives CASRPERFYGYTF.

As concerns this clone: The junction differs from germline at one of its ends, possibly a read error. The V call is TRBV29-1, the J call TRBJ2-5; no clear D. Germline V lookup: CDR1 SQVTM, CDR2 ANQGSEA. CDR3 size: 13 residues. CDR3 loop: CSVEALEQATQYF. CDR3 nucleotides: TGCAGCGTTGAGGCCCTAGAGCAAGCGACCCAGTACTTC.